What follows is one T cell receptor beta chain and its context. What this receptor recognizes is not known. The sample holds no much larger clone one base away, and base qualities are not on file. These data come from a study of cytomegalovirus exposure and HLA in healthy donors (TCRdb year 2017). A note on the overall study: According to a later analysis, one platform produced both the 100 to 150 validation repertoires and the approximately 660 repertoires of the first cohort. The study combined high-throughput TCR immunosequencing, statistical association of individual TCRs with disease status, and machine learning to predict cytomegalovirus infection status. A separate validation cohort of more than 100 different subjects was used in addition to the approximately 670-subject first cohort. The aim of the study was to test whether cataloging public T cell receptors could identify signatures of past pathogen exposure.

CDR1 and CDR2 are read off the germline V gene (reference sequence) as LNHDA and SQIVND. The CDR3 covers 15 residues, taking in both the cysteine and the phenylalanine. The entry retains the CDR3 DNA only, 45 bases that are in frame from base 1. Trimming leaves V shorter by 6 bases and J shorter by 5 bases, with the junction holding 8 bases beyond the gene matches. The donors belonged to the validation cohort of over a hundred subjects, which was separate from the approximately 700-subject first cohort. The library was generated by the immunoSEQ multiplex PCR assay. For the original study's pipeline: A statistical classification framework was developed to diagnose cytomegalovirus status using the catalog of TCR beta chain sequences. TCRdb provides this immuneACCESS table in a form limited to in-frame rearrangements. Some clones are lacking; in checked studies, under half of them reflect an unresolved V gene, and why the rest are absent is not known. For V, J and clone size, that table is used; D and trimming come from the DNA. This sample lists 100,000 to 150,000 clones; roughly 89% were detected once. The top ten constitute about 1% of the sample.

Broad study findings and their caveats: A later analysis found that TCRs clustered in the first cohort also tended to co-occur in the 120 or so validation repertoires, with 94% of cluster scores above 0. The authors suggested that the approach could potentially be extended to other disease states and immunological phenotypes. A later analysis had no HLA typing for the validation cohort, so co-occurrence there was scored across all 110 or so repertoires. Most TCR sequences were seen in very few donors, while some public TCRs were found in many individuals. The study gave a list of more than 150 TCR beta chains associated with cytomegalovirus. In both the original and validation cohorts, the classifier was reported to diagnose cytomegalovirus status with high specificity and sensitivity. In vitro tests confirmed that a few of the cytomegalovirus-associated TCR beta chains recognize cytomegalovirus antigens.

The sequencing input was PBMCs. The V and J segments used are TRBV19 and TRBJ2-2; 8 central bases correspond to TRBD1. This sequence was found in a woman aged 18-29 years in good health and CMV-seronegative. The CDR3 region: CASRIDRGSTGELFF. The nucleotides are TGTGCCAGTAGGATCGACAGGGGAAGTACCGGGGAGCTGTTTTTT. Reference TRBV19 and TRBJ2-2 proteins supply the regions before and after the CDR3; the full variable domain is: DGGITQSPKYLFRKEGQNVTLSCEQNLNHDAMYWYRQDPGQGLRLIYYSQIVNDFQKGDIAEGYSVSREKKESFPLTVTSAQKNPTAFYLCASRIDRGSTGELFFGEGSRLTVL.